Listed below are T cell receptor beta chains from one sample, sequenced in a study of cytomegalovirus exposure and HLA in healthy donors. Data came from immunoSEQ multiplex PCR; TCRdb stores just in-frame clones and leaves some out. The sample has about 170,000 clones, around 82% seen once. Specimen: PBMCs. These receptors originate from a male donor in good health and CMV-seronegative. Each CDR3 is given with its conserved first and last residue. Fields, in order: CDR3 protein, CDR3 DNA, clone size, V gene, D gene, J gene. The D gene is left open where the match is weak. Size tells how often a clone was seen (once, few, many) or the class of an expanded clone, and some rows leave it out.

CASSPSGSSGNTIYF,TGTGCCAGCTCACCCAGTGGGAGCTCTGGAAACACCATATATTTT,once,TRBV18,NA,TRBJ1-3
CASSQTFSASYEQYF,TGCGCCAGCAGTCAAACTTTCAGCGCCTCCTACGAGCAGTACTTC,NA,TRBV4-1,NA,TRBJ2-7
CSSSLGRGDNTEAFF,TGTTCCAGCAGCTTAGGACGGGGGGATAACACTGAAGCTTTCTTT,NA,TRBV7-9,NA,TRBJ1-1
CASSSHNTEAFF,TGTGCCAGCAGTTCCCATAACACTGAAGCTTTCTTT,NA,TRBV6-6,NA,TRBJ1-1
CASSERTVIEAFF,TGTGCCAGCAGTGAAAGGACAGTCATTGAAGCTTTCTTT,few,TRBV6-1,NA,TRBJ1-1
CASRGSGRGPNTEAFF,TGTGCCAGCAGGGGGAGTGGCAGGGGCCCGAACACTGAAGCTTTCTTT,few,TRBV13,NA,TRBJ1-1
CASSRLAGMGEQFF,TGCGCCAGCAGCAGACTAGCGGGGATGGGAGAGCAGTTCTTC,NA,TRBV10-1,TRBD2,TRBJ2-1
CASSPRLAGGQETQYF,TGTGCCAGCAGTCCAAGACTAGCGGGGGGTCAAGAGACCCAGTACTTC,NA,TRBV27,TRBD2,TRBJ2-5
CASATLLQGGNTEAFF,TGTGCCAGTGCAACACTACTACAAGGGGGGAACACTGAAGCTTTCTTT,few,TRBV19,NA,TRBJ1-1
CASSYSGSFLYF,TGTGCCAGCAGTTATAGCGGGAGTTTCTTGTACTTC,NA,TRBV6-5,TRBD2,TRBJ2-7
CASSFAAGSYNEQFF,TGTGCCAGCAGCTTCGCCGCCGGCTCCTACAATGAGCAGTTCTTC,NA,TRBV7-3,NA,TRBJ2-1
CAISLGQDNYGYTF,TGTGCCATCAGCCTGGGACAGGACAACTATGGCTACACCTTC,NA,TRBV10-3,TRBD1,TRBJ1-2
CASRSRQGPYEQYF,TGTGCCAGCAGATCTAGGCAGGGCCCCTACGAGCAGTACTTC,NA,TRBV6-6,NA,TRBJ2-7
CSSSLSAGTDEQFF,TGTTCCAGCAGCTTATCTGCGGGGACAGATGAGCAGTTCTTC,NA,TRBV7-9,NA,TRBJ2-1
CASSVVSGAETQYF,TGTGCCAGCAGCGTAGTTTCAGGGGCAGAGACCCAGTACTTC,NA,TRBV9,NA,TRBJ2-5
CASSLALYTQYF,TGTGCCAGCAGCTTAGCCCTGTATACGCAGTATTTT,NA,TRBV11-2,NA,TRBJ2-3
CASSIWVGSPTGELFF,TGTGCCAGTAGTATTTGGGTAGGGAGTCCAACCGGGGAGCTGTTTTTT,NA,TRBV19,NA,TRBJ2-2
CASSRRTGYEQYF,TGTGCCAGCAGCCGGAGGACAGGCTACGAGCAGTACTTC,NA,TRBV14,TRBD1,TRBJ2-7
CASSFGAGGLNEQFF,TGTGCCAGCAGTTTTGGAGCGGGGGGCTTGAATGAGCAGTTCTTC,NA,TRBV27,TRBD2,TRBJ2-1
CASSLSRVVEKLFF,TGTGCCAGCAGCTTATCGCGGGTTGTGGAAAAACTGTTTTTT,once,TRBV5-5,NA,TRBJ1-4
CASSQDLGGYGYTF,TGTGCCAGCAGCCAAGATCTAGGCGGGTACGGCTACACCTTC,NA,TRBV14,NA,TRBJ1-2
CASSLRGAGEQFF,TGTGCCAGCAGCTTGCGGGGGGCGGGTGAGCAGTTCTTC,NA,TRBV7-3,TRBD2,TRBJ2-1
CASSLLTSGTSYEQYF,TGTGCCAGCAGCTTGCTGACTAGCGGGACCTCCTACGAGCAGTACTTC,NA,TRBV7-6,TRBD2,TRBJ2-7
CASSFPAGVGVNEQFF,TGTGCCAGCAGCTTTCCTGCGGGAGTCGGGGTGAATGAGCAGTTCTTC,NA,TRBV7-9,TRBD2,TRBJ2-1